These 16 T cell receptor beta chains share one sample of origin, sequenced in a study of OX40 agonist ivuxolimab in advanced cancers. Sequenced by immunoSEQ multiplex PCR; TCRdb stores in-frame clones only, minus some. The sample shows tens of thousands of clones, around 90% of them seen only once. The source material was CD4+ or CD8+ T cells sorted from blood, sampled in a trial of the OX40 agonist ivuxolimab. These receptors originate from an adult with an advanced solid tumor such as melanoma, head and neck, liver or kidney cancer.

This clone is labeled as medium-sized. The chain is built from TRBV19 and TRBJ1-4, with D unresolved. V lost 10 bases, J lost 5 bases, and 11 bases lay in between. Germline V gene sequence: CDR1 LNHDA, CDR2 SQIVND (reference sequence). The CDR3 has 12 amino acids. Written as DNA, the CDR3 is TGTGCCACCAAGGGCGGAAATGAAAAACTGTTTTTT. This codes for CATKGGNEKLFF.

The V and J genes are TRBV5-4 and TRBJ2-5; D is perhaps TRBD2 (6 bases). V lost 0 bases and J lost 9, with 15 bases in between. The CDR3 runs to 14 residues. From germline, CDR1 is SGHNT and CDR2 YYREEE (reference sequence). CDR3 region: CASSLARLGEAQYF. The CDR3 nucleotides read TGTGCCAGCAGCTTGGCCAGACTTGGGGAGGCCCAGTACTTC.

This chain links TRBV9 with TRBJ2-2; possibly TRBD1 for D (7 bases). There are 17 residues in the CDR3. Germline CDR1 is SGDLS and CDR2 is YYNGEE. V was clipped by 4 bases and J by 0 bases, with 16 bases between them. CDR3 amino acids: CASSPRGTASNTGELFF. CDR3 DNA sequence: TGTGCCAGCAGCCCCCGGGGGACAGCTTCGAACACCGGGGAGCTGTTTTTT.

V usage is TRBV4-1 and J usage is TRBJ2-7, with 7 bases aligning to TRBD2. The CDR3 sequence is 15 residues long. The trim removed 1 base at V and 7 bases at J, leaving 10 bases unmatched. The germline V gene encodes CDR1 MGHRA and CDR2 YSYEKL. CDR3 sequence: CASSQGGTTLFEQYF. In DNA, the CDR3 is TGCGCCAGCAGCCAAGGAGGGACTACCCTTTTTGAGCAGTACTTC.

The V gene is TRBV27, the J gene TRBJ2-5; D not certain. This CDR3 region has 14 residues. Trimming took off 5 bases at V and 5 bases at J, with 15 bases between the two ends. Germline lookup yields CDR1 MNHEY and CDR2 SMNVEV (reference sequence). In nucleotides, the CDR3 is TGTGCCAGCAGTCGTGAGGCCCAAGGGGAGACCCAGTACTTC. Translating it yields CASSREAQGETQYF.

V gene TRBV11-3 combines with J gene TRBJ2-1; perhaps TRBD2 as D (6 bases). Germline assignment: CDR1 SGHNT and CDR2 YENEEA. The CDR3 runs to 14 residues. Trimming removed 5 bases at V and 2 bases at J, with 10 bases between. The CDR3 DNA reads as TGTGCCAGCAGCCCCCGCGGGACCTACAATGAGCAGTTCTTC. Its translation is CASSPRGTYNEQFF.

The rearrangement joins TRBV7-3 to TRBJ2-3; 8 positions match TRBD1. This CDR3 contains 14 residues. CDR1 is SGHTA and CDR2 is FQGTGA in the germline V gene. Trimming at V came to 1 base and at J to 6 bases, leaving 3 bases not matched to a gene. CDR3 sequence reads: CASSLRRQGDTQYF. CDR3 DNA: TGTGCCAGCAGCTTAAGGAGACAGGGGGATACGCAGTATTTT.

This clone was counted once. The genes are TRBV21-1 and TRBJ2-2; the tabulated D call, TRBD2, remains unverified against the DNA. TRBV21-1 is deemed a pseudogene. The CDR3 runs to 16 residues. Here the CDR3 DNA reads TGTGCCAGCAGCAAAGTCGTAGAAGGGAGGGCCGGGGAGCTGTTTTTT. This codes for CASSKVVEGRAGELFF.

V gene TRBV19 combines with J gene TRBJ1-2; 7 bases map to TRBD1. CDR1 is LNHDA and CDR2 is SQIVND in the germline V gene (reference sequence). The CDR3 runs to 17 residues. V lost 6 bases, J lost 7 bases, and 20 bases stayed unmatched. Here the CDR3 DNA reads TGTGCCAGTAGCCAACCTAGAAGACAGGGTACCCACTTTGGCTACACCTTC. Protein sequence: CASSQPRRQGTHFGYTF. Full variable domain (rest looked up from reference TRBV19 and TRBJ1-2): DGGITQSPKYLFRKEGQNVTLSCEQNLNHDAMYWYRQDPGQGLRLIYYSQIVNDFQKGDIAEGYSVSREKKESFPLTVTSAQKNPTAFYLCASSQPRRQGTHFGYTFGSGTRLTVV.

The chain uses TRBV5-4 and TRBJ2-1; 8 nucleotides line up with TRBD1. This CDR3 has 16 amino acids. V shed 2 bases and J 0 bases; nucleotides not matched to a gene: 4. Germline CDR1 is SGHNT and CDR2 is YYREEE (reference sequence). The CDR3 is CASSLGTGSSYNEQFF. In DNA form, the CDR3 reads TGTGCCAGCAGCTTAGGGACAGGAAGCTCCTACAATGAGCAGTTCTTC.

The chain has TRBV5-1 and TRBJ1-4; D possibly corresponds to TRBD1 (6 bases). The V end was cut by 4 bases, the J end by 8 bases, with 18 bases between. CDR1 is SGHRS and CDR2 is YFSETQ in the germline V gene. CDR3 length equals 15 residues. This chain's CDR3 is CASSPGGAAYEKLFF. The CDR3 DNA reads as TGCGCCAGCAGCCCGGGGGGGGCTGCCTACGAAAAACTGTTTTTT.

This clone occurred once. The chain links TRBV18 to TRBJ2-7, with 8 bases fitting TRBD1. CDR1 is KGHSH, CDR2 LQKENI, per germline. V was clipped by 6 bases and J by 8 bases; unmatched bases: 9. The CDR3 loop spans 13 amino acids. DNA of the CDR3: TGTGCCAGCTCGCCGGGACAGGTACCCCAGCAGTACTTC. This translates into CASSPGQVPQQYF.

The chain uses TRBV7-2 and TRBJ2-1; 7 nucleotides match TRBD1. Unmatched junction bases numbered 4, after V lost 2 bases and J lost 0 bases. Per the germline V gene, CDR1 is SGHTA and CDR2 is FQGNSA. The CDR3 is made up of 16 amino acids. The CDR3 spells CASSLSGGTSYNEQFF. The CDR3 nucleotides are TGTGCCAGCAGCTTATCAGGGGGTACCTCCTACAATGAGCAGTTCTTC. Filled out from reference TRBV7-2 and TRBJ2-1, the complete variable domain reads GAGVSQSPSNKVTEKGKDVELRCDPISGHTALYWYRQSLGQGLEFLIYFQGNSAPDKSGLPSDRFSAERTGGSVSTLTIQRTQQEDSAVYLCASSLSGGTSYNEQFFGPGTRLTVL.

The chain uses TRBV4-2 and TRBJ2-1; 10 bases are a match to TRBD2. The CDR3 runs to 16 residues. The germline CDR1 and CDR2 sequences are LGHNA and YNFKEQ. V lost 1 base to trimming and J lost 5 bases; unmatched junction nucleotides: 5. The CDR3 reads CASSQVSGGAHNEQFF. As DNA, the CDR3 is TGTGCCAGCAGCCAAGTGAGCGGGGGGGCCCACAATGAGCAGTTCTTC.

The chain uses TRBV7-2 and TRBJ2-3; 7 nucleotides match TRBD2. The CDR3 loop spans 14 amino acids. Trimming took 5 bases from V and 4 from J; bases not matched to a gene: 6. CDR1 and CDR2 from the germline V gene are SGHTA and FQGNSA. Here the CDR3 reads CASSATSSADTQYF. In nucleotides, the CDR3 is TGTGCCAGCAGCGCGACTAGCTCGGCAGATACGCAGTATTTT.

V usage is TRBV21-1 and J usage is TRBJ2-1. TRBV21-1 is annotated as a pseudogene. The CDR3 covers 17 residues. The CDR3 spells CASSKADPGSPYNEQFF. In DNA form, the CDR3 reads TGTGCCAGCAGCAAAGCAGACCCCGGCAGCCCCTACAATGAGCAGTTCTTC.